Sequencing of this TCR beta chain was carried out in a study of T cell changes during pregnancy in multiple sclerosis. This CDR3 has 14 amino acids. Germline CDR1 is MNHNS and CDR2 is SASEGT. Trimming removed 0 bases from V and 4 bases from J, with 7 bases in between. Assay used: immunoSEQ multiplex PCR; TCRdb lists only in-frame clones, some missing. This sample has around 83,000 clones, with just over 90% found just once. This clonotype originated in a female donor with multiple sclerosis, enrolled in a pregnancy study. This sample comprised CD4+ T cells from peripheral blood mononuclear cells, obtained in the second trimester of pregnancy. The gene calls are TRBV6-1 and TRBJ2-1, with D maybe TRBD1 (5 bases). CDR3 residues: CASSEARTYNEQFF. CDR3 in DNA: TGTGCCAGCAGTGAAGCGCGGACATACAATGAGCAGTTCTTC.